Shown below are 17 T cell receptor beta chains from a single sample sequenced in a study of shared clonotypes between healthy human individuals. Sequencing was performed with immunoSEQ multiplex PCR; in TCRdb, only in-frame clones are kept and a portion is missing. The sample lists fewer than 600,000 clones; about four fifths were seen once. Sequencing was performed on PBMCs. All receptors come from a woman aged 35 to 49 in good health. Some clones in this sample may be carry-over from other donors' samples.

V and J are TRBV10-3 and TRBJ2-2; the match to TRBD2 covers 14 bases. The CDR3 consists of 18 residues. V lost 0 bases, J lost 4 bases, and 4 bases stayed unmatched. The germline gives CDR1 ENHRY, CDR2 SYGVKD. The CDR3 sequence: CAISESTSGRAGTGELFF. Written as DNA, the CDR3 is TGTGCCATCAGTGAGTCGACTAGCGGGAGGGCTGGCACCGGGGAGCTGTTTTTT.

This sequence joins TRBV30 and TRBJ1-2, with D possibly matching TRBD1 (6 bases). The CDR3 is made up of 15 amino acids. Germline CDR1 is GTSNPN and CDR2 is SVGIG (reference sequence). V was trimmed by 1 base and J by 3 bases, leaving 15 bases between them. CDR3 sequence: CAWSDPGEQDYGYTF. DNA for the CDR3: TGTGCCTGGAGTGACCCAGGGGAGCAGGACTATGGCTACACCTTC.

The genes are TRBV5-1 and TRBJ2-3; a possible D gene is TRBD2 (5 bases). The CDR3 length is 16 residues. The V gene's germline CDR1 is SGHRS and CDR2 YFSETQ. Trimming removed 2 bases from V and 3 bases from J, with 16 bases in between. The CDR3 spells CASSFVTAGRTDTQYF. CDR3 bases: TGCGCCAGCAGCTTTGTGACGGCGGGTCGGACAGATACGCAGTATTTT.

This clone has just one count. Possible read error: a much larger clone is one base away. Other DNA sequences in this specimen translate into the identical CDR3. The chain combines TRBV11-2 with TRBJ2-5; 9 bases are shared with TRBD2. The CDR3 runs to 14 residues. J gave up 4 bases and V 5 bases, and 5 bases lay outside the gene matches. CDR1 is SGHAT and CDR2 is FQNNGV in the germline V gene. This CDR3 is CASSPGLAGETQYF. CDR3 coding DNA: TGTGCCAGCAGCCCGGGACTAGCCGGAGAGACCCAGTACTTC. The variable domain in full, completed from reference TRBV11-2 and TRBJ2-5, reads EAGVAQSPRYKIIEKRQSVAFWCNPISGHATLYWYQQILGQGPKLLIQFQNNGVVDDSQLPKDRFSAERLKGVDSTLKIQPAKLEDSAVYLCASSPGLAGETQYFGPGTRLLVL.

This clone was seen at least ten times. The chain is built from TRBV2 and TRBJ1-1; D unresolved. V was clipped by 3 bases and J by 0 bases, with 8 bases between them. The CDR3 is made up of 14 amino acids. The V gene's germline CDR1 is SNHLY and CDR2 FYNNEI. The CDR3 sequence: CASSEARLNTEAFF. The CDR3 DNA is TGTGCCAGCAGTGAGGCCAGGCTGAACACTGAAGCTTTCTTT.

The table lists this clone with a count of one. The chain employs TRBV4-1 and TRBJ1-5; D is perhaps TRBD1 (5 bases). CDR1 is MGHRA, CDR2 YSYEKL, per germline. Between the trimmed V and J ends, which lost 4 bases and 2 bases, there was a span of 15 bases. This CDR3 region has 16 residues. CDR3 DNA sequence: TGCGCCAGCAGCCCTTCTGGGGCAAAGGGCAATCAGCCCCAGCATTTT. Amino acids: CASSPSGAKGNQPQHF.

This clone came up once. The J gene is TRBJ2-2, the V gene TRBV19; D is unclear. The CDR3 is 12 residues long. In germline, CDR1 is LNHDA, CDR2 SQIVND (reference sequence). Between the trimmed V and J ends, which lost 2 bases and 8 bases, there was a span of 6 bases. The CDR3 DNA follows: TGTGCCAGTAGTATACCCCCTGGGGAGCTGTTTTTT. Translating it yields CASSIPPGELFF.

This sequence joins TRBV14 and TRBJ2-7, with 9 bases that match TRBD1. This CDR3 has 17 residues. Germline trimming cut 1 base from V and 2 bases from J; bases unmatched to any gene: 9. Germline assignment: CDR1 SGHDN and CDR2 FVKESK. CDR3 coding DNA: TGTGCCAGCAGCCAAGGAGGGACAGGGCAAGGAACCTACGAGCAGTACTTC. It encodes CASSQGGTGQGTYEQYF.

This clone came up many times. The chain links TRBV29-1 to TRBJ2-5, with TRBD2 as a possible D gene (6 bases). Per the germline V gene, CDR1 is SQVTM and CDR2 is ANQGSEA. V lost 7 bases and J 3 bases, leaving 6 bases between the germline ends. CDR3 length: 10 amino acids. The CDR3 region has the DNA TGCAGCGGCGGGGAAGAGACCCAGTACTTC. Amino acids: CSGGEETQYF.

CDR3: CATSRDGISSRPRAFF. As DNA, the CDR3 is TGTGCCACCAGCAGAGATGGAATTAGCTCCCGTCCACGAGCTTTCTTT. The rearrangement uses TRBV15 and TRBJ1-1; D gene unclear. CDR3 length: 16 amino acids. Trimming removed 0 bases from V and 10 bases from J, with 21 bases in between. Looked up from germline, CDR1 is LNHNV and CDR2 is YYDKDF (reference sequence).

V is TRBV9 and J is TRBJ2-7; TRBD1 agrees at 8 bases. With V trimmed by 3 bases and J by 6 bases, 5 bases remained unmatched. The length of the CDR3 is 13 residues. The germline V gene has CDR1 SGDLS and CDR2 YYNGEE. CDR3 in amino acids: CASSERTGLEQYF. The CDR3 nucleotides read TGTGCCAGCAGCGAGAGGACAGGGCTCGAGCAGTACTTC. Supplemented by reference TRBV9 and TRBJ2-7, the full variable domain reads DSGVTQTPKHLITATGQRVTLRCSPRSGDLSVYWYQQSLDQGLQFLIQYYNGEERAKGNILERFSAQQFPDLHSELNLSSLELGDSALYFCASSERTGLEQYFGPGTRLTVT.

This clone was recorded at least ten times. This chain connects TRBV7-9 to TRBJ1-2; maybe TRBD1 (5 bases). CDR3 size: 14 residues. Trimming stripped 5 bases from V and 6 bases from J, with 16 bases between. CDR1 SEHNR and CDR2 FQNEAQ come from the germline V gene (reference sequence). Written as DNA, the CDR3 is TGTGCCAGCAGCCCATTAGGAGGGGAGGATGGCTACACCTTC. Amino acids: CASSPLGGEDGYTF.

The chain joins TRBV18 to TRBJ1-2; 7 nucleotides align to TRBD1. The V segment lost 2 bases and the J segment 3 bases; nucleotides outside the gene matches: 3. Germline CDR1 KGHSH, CDR2 LQKENI. This CDR3 comprises 14 residues. DNA for the CDR3: TGTGCCAGCTCACCAGGACAGGACCACTATGGCTACACCTTC. Translated, it gives CASSPGQDHYGYTF.

The CDR3, as DNA: TGTGCCAGCAGCGCCGGGACTAGCGGGAGGGCCGGGTACAATGAGCAGTTCTTC. Its translation: CASSAGTSGRAGYNEQFF. The chain links TRBV9 to TRBJ2-1; 16 bases line up with TRBD2. V was pared by 3 bases and J by 4 bases, with 7 bases of the junction left unmatched. CDR3 length: 18 residues. Looked up from germline, CDR1 is SGDLS and CDR2 is YYNGEE. Based on the CDR3 plus reference TRBV9 and TRBJ2-1, the full variable domain is DSGVTQTPKHLITATGQRVTLRCSPRSGDLSVYWYQQSLDQGLQFLIQYYNGEERAKGNILERFSAQQFPDLHSELNLSSLELGDSALYFCASSAGTSGRAGYNEQFFGPGTRLTVL.

V is TRBV19 and J is TRBJ2-2; D is uncertain. The ends were cut back, 5 bases at V and 7 bases at J, with 17 bases in the middle. The CDR3 is 15 amino acids. Germline CDR1 is LNHDA and CDR2 is SQIVND (reference sequence). The CDR3, as DNA: TGTGCCAGTAGTGCCCGAGGTCTACCTAACGGGGAGCTGTTTTTT. The encoded protein is CASSARGLPNGELFF.

This chain connects TRBV11-3 to TRBJ2-1, with 10 bases fitting TRBD2. Germline-derived CDR1 and CDR2 are SGHNT and YENEEA. J gave up 12 bases and V 0 bases, and 5 bases lay outside the gene matches. The CDR3 has 14 amino acids. CDR3 residues: CASSLDLLAGAQFF. DNA of the CDR3: TGTGCCAGCAGCTTAGATCTCCTAGCGGGGGCGCAGTTCTTC.

The chain recombines TRBV2 with TRBJ2-5; D possibly corresponds to TRBD2 (7 bases). Germline-derived CDR1 and CDR2 are SNHLY and FYNNEI. Trimming pared 6 bases from V and 5 bases from J, leaving 10 bases between. CDR3 size: 12 residues. The CDR3 reads CASRKGGETQYF. The CDR3 DNA sequence: TGTGCCAGCAGGAAGGGGGGGGAGACCCAGTACTTC.